This TCR beta chain appears in the sequencing data of a study of T cell responses to AZD1222 COVID-19 vaccine. In this sample, this clone turned up a few times. Clones were read by immunoSEQ multiplex PCR, and TCRdb kept only the in-frame ones, dropping some. This sample has fewer than 200,000 clones; approximately 90% occur once, and the top ten carry around 1.8%. The CDR3 extends over 15 amino acids. Germline loops: CDR1 SGHRS, CDR2 YFSETQ. Trimming cost V 0 bases and J 1 base, with 9 bases left between them. This clonotype originated in an adult in good health. The genes are TRBV5-1 and TRBJ2-3, with D hard to call. Sequencing used peripheral blood, obtained on day 0 of AZD1222 vaccination. CDR3 residues: CASSLEASRTDTQYF. CDR3 sequence (DNA): TGCGCCAGCAGCTTGGAAGCATCCCGCACAGATACGCAGTATTTT.